These 26 T cell receptor beta chains share one sample of origin, sequenced in a study of technical replicates of blood from a few donors (dated by TCRdb to the late 2010s). Preparation of the library involved the immunoSEQ multiplex PCR assay. This immuneACCESS table, as held by TCRdb, lists in-frame sequences with V and J called but not all clones. Of the missing ones, under half trace to an unresolved V gene in checked studies; the others have no known cause. This sample lists around 83,000 clones; more than 90% were detected once. The biggest ten clones account for roughly 0.37% of the sample. The sequenced material came from T cells isolated from PBMCs. The source is a human donor in good health. Some clones in this sample may be carry-over from other donors' samples.

The V gene is TRBV7-3, the J gene TRBJ2-3, with TRBD2 identical over 11 bases. The CDR3 runs 19 residues. After removal of 1 base from V and 0 bases from J, the junction contained 9 bases not matched to a gene. Germline V lookup: CDR1 SGHTA, CDR2 FQGTGA. Written as DNA, the CDR3 is TGTGCCAGCAGCTTAAGGGCTAGCGGGAGGTTTTCTAGCACAGATACGCAGTATTTT. It encodes CASSLRASGRFSSTDTQYF.

This clone has only one observation. CDR3 bases: TGCAGCGTTTATGTGGGAGGGCCGAAATATCCGACCAATGAGCAGTTCTTC. Amino acid sequence: CSVYVGGPKYPTNEQFF. The chain uses TRBV29-1 and TRBJ2-1; 7 bases are shared with TRBD2. The CDR3 extends over 17 amino acids. CDR1 and CDR2 (germline): SQVTM, ANQGSEA. J lost 6 bases, V lost 5 bases, and 19 bases had no gene match.

The J gene is TRBJ2-7, the V gene TRBV4-2, with 7 bases that match TRBD2. Germline lookup yields CDR1 LGHNA and CDR2 YNFKEQ. The CDR3 has 15 residues. V dropped 3 bases and J dropped 2; count of bases not matched to a gene: 7. Written as DNA, the CDR3 is TGTGCCAGCAGCCACGGGACTATGATTACCTACGAGCAGTACTTC. Protein sequence: CASSHGTMITYEQYF.

The chain uses TRBV4-1 and TRBJ2-1; maybe TRBD2 (7 bases). This CDR3 has 18 amino acids. Trimming removed 3 bases from V and 7 bases from J, with 25 bases in between. The germline V gene encodes CDR1 MGHRA and CDR2 YSYEKL. Written as DNA, the CDR3 is TGCGCCAGCAGCCAGGACCCCCCCCTAGCGGAGGGGGGTAATGAGCAGTTCTTC. It codes for CASSQDPPLAEGGNEQFF.

The genes are TRBV4-1 and TRBJ2-7, with D maybe TRBD1 (6 bases). Trimming removed 5 bases at V and 4 bases at J, with 15 bases between. The CDR3 contains 14 residues. Germline V gene lookup returns CDR1 MGHRA and CDR2 YSYEKL. CDR3 in DNA: TGCGCCAGCAGCTCACGGGACACGGGATACGAGCAGTACTTC. It encodes CASSSRDTGYEQYF.

CDR3 protein: CASSLDRVETQYF. CDR3 DNA sequence: TGTGCCAGCAGCTTGGACAGGGTGGAGACCCAGTACTTC. This chain uses TRBV5-4 with TRBJ2-5; D might be TRBD1 (6 bases). CDR1 is SGHNT, CDR2 YYREEE, per germline (reference sequence). The CDR3 extends over 13 amino acids. Trimming left V 0 bases short and J 5 bases short, with 8 bases between.

The chain employs TRBV4-1 and TRBJ2-1; 11 bases align to TRBD2. This CDR3 has 15 amino acids. V gave up 5 bases and J gave up 8 bases; unmatched junction bases: 8. In germline, CDR1 is MGHRA, CDR2 YSYEKL. CDR3 amino acids: CASSLTSGRPDEQFF. The DNA of the CDR3 is TGCGCCAGCAGCTTAACTAGCGGGAGACCCGATGAGCAGTTCTTC.

The chain employs TRBV5-4 and TRBJ1-2, with no clear D. The V end lost 0 bases, the J end lost 0 bases, and 9 bases lay between the germline ends. The germline gives CDR1 SGHNT, CDR2 YYREEE (reference sequence). The CDR3 consists of 15 residues. The CDR3 loop is CASSLGTGANYGYTF. The CDR3 region has the DNA TGTGCCAGCAGCTTGGGGACGGGAGCTAACTATGGCTACACCTTC.

This clone was observed a few times. The rearrangement uses TRBV11-3 and TRBJ2-2; TRBD1 is a possible D gene (6 bases). With 5 bases removed from V and 2 bases from J, the gap between germline ends came to 12 bases. Germline values: CDR1 SGHNT, CDR2 YENEEA. The CDR3 is made up of 15 amino acids. The CDR3 DNA reads TGTGCCAGCAGCCAACAGGGATCCAACACCGGGGAGCTGTTTTTT. Translating gives CASSQQGSNTGELFF.

The chain couples TRBV5-8 to TRBJ2-1; TRBD2 matches 8 bases. J gave up 8 bases and V 0 bases, and 10 bases lay outside the gene matches. The CDR3 totals 16 residues. Germline V gene sequence: CDR1 SGHTS, CDR2 YDEGEE. The CDR3 here is CASSLGREARVDEQFF. DNA of the CDR3: TGTGCCAGCAGCTTGGGGCGGGAGGCCCGAGTCGATGAGCAGTTCTTC.

V usage is TRBV6-5 and J usage is TRBJ1-1; D not certain. V was clipped by 9 bases and J by 0 bases, with 5 bases between them. The CDR3 loop spans 11 amino acids. Germline V gene sequence: CDR1 MNHEY, CDR2 SVGAGI. CDR3 DNA: TGTGCCAGTCACTTGAACACTGAAGCTTTCTTT. Protein: CASHLNTEAFF.

The chain carries TRBV5-4 and TRBJ1-4; tentatively, D is TRBD1 (6 bases). This CDR3 has 17 residues. Germline CDR1 and CDR2: SGHNT and YYREEE (reference sequence). Deletions cut 0 bases from V and 2 bases from J, with 14 bases between. Here the CDR3 DNA reads TGTGCCAGCAGCTTGGCCTCGGGGGGCTTGACTAATGAAAAACTGTTTTTT. Its translation is CASSLASGGLTNEKLFF.

The rearrangement uses TRBV6-5 and TRBJ1-1, with 7 bases aligning to TRBD1. CDR1 is MNHEY, CDR2 SVGAGI, per germline. V shed 6 bases, J shed 3 bases, and the junction held 7 bases outside the gene matches. The CDR3 length is 14 residues. CDR3 protein: CASSRQGRDTEAFF. As DNA, the CDR3 is TGTGCCAGCAGCAGACAGGGTAGGGACACTGAAGCTTTCTTT.

V and J are TRBV5-6 and TRBJ2-7, with 7 bases that match TRBD1. The trim removed 0 bases at V and 4 bases at J, leaving 4 bases unmatched. The CDR3 consists of 14 residues. Germline V gene data show CDR1 as SGHDT and CDR2 as YYEEEE. DNA of the CDR3: TGTGCCAGCAGCTTGGACAAGGGGGCTTACGAGCAGTACTTC. Protein: CASSLDKGAYEQYF.

A few counts support this clone. V is TRBV4-2 and J is TRBJ1-1, with D possibly TRBD1 on 5 matching bases. Germline CDR1 reads LGHNA; CDR2 reads YNFKEQ. With 2 bases removed from V and 5 bases from J, the gap between germline ends came to 15 bases. The CDR3 sequence is 15 residues long. The CDR3 loop is CASSQHGGAGTEAFF. The CDR3 DNA sequence: TGTGCCAGCAGCCAACACGGCGGGGCCGGGACTGAAGCTTTCTTT.

This chain links TRBV27 with TRBJ2-7, with D possibly matching TRBD2 (6 bases). The CDR3 contains 13 residues. The ends were cut back, 5 bases at V and 2 bases at J, with 10 bases in the middle. Germline lookup yields CDR1 MNHEY and CDR2 SMNVEV (reference sequence). CDR3 in DNA: TGTGCCAGCAGTCTCGGGACTCCCTACGAGCAGTACTTC. It encodes CASSLGTPYEQYF.

The J gene is TRBJ2-4, the V gene TRBV19; D is possibly TRBD2 (6 bases). Germline V CDR1 and CDR2: LNHDA, SQIVND (reference sequence). V was clipped by 7 bases and J by 1 base, with 17 bases between them. The CDR3 is made up of 16 amino acids. CDR3 sequence (DNA): TGTGCCAGTAACGGGAGCCCGGGGCGGGCCAAAAACATTCAGTACTTC. This gives the protein CASNGSPGRAKNIQYF. Variable domain in full (rest from reference TRBV19 and TRBJ2-4): DGGITQSPKYLFRKEGQNVTLSCEQNLNHDAMYWYRQDPGQGLRLIYYSQIVNDFQKGDIAEGYSVSREKKESFPLTVTSAQKNPTAFYLCASNGSPGRAKNIQYFGAGTRLSVL.

The chain is built from TRBV28 and TRBJ2-7; D perhaps matches TRBD1 (5 bases). The CDR3 has 12 amino acids. The V end was cut by 6 bases, the J end by 5 bases, with 11 bases between. Germline assignment: CDR1 MDHEN and CDR2 SYDVKM. The CDR3 reads CASRDSPHEQYF. DNA of the CDR3: TGTGCCAGCAGAGACAGCCCCCACGAGCAGTACTTC.

The V call is TRBV7-3, the J call TRBJ2-3, with 7 nucleotides matching TRBD1. The J segment lost 2 bases and the V segment lost 1 base, leaving 3 bases of the junction unmatched. The germline V gene has CDR1 SGHTA and CDR2 FQGTGA. The CDR3 totals 15 residues. This CDR3 reads CASSLRGQFTDTQYF. The CDR3 region has the DNA TGTGCCAGCAGCTTAAGGGGACAGTTCACAGATACGCAGTATTTT.

This chain uses TRBV18 with TRBJ2-1; 9 bases are shared with TRBD2. V lost 3 bases, J lost 7 bases, and 13 bases stayed unmatched. CDR1 and CDR2 (germline): KGHSH, LQKENI. The CDR3 totals 17 residues. CDR3 amino acids: CASSPKAGGTTRNEQFF. CDR3 sequence (DNA): TGTGCCAGCTCACCTAAAGCGGGAGGAACTACTCGGAATGAGCAGTTCTTC.

V is TRBV4-2 and J is TRBJ1-5; D gene ambiguous. The CDR3 has 13 amino acids. Per germline, CDR1 LGHNA and CDR2 YNFKEQ. V was shortened by 0 bases and J by 7 bases, with 7 bases between the two germline ends. The CDR3 protein is CASSQERMQPQHF. The CDR3 nucleotides read TGTGCCAGCAGCCAAGAGAGGATGCAGCCCCAGCATTTT.

The V and J genes are TRBV4-2 and TRBJ2-7; TRBD1 matches 9 bases. Germline-derived CDR1 and CDR2 are LGHNA and YNFKEQ. The CDR3 length is 13 residues. With 3 bases clipped from V and 9 bases from J, the junction kept 6 bases outside the gene matches. CDR3 loop: CASSQNRGHGQYF. The CDR3 DNA reads TGTGCCAGCAGCCAGAACAGGGGGCACGGGCAGTACTTC.

The V and J genes are TRBV6-5 and TRBJ1-1, with TRBD1 as a possible D gene (5 bases). V lost 2 bases, J lost 2 bases, and 12 bases lay in between. In germline, CDR1 is MNHEY, CDR2 SVGAGI. The CDR3 consists of 15 residues. CDR3 bases: TGTGCCAGCAGTTACGGGGCAGGGCGAAACACTGAAGCTTTCTTT. It codes for CASSYGAGRNTEAFF.

The chain uses TRBV9 and TRBJ2-3; possible D gene TRBD2, 5 bases. Germline assignment: CDR1 SGDLS and CDR2 YYNGEE. Trimming took off 0 bases at V and 4 bases at J, with 9 bases between the two ends. The CDR3 has 14 residues. The CDR3 region is CASSVDGAADTQYF. The CDR3 DNA reads TGTGCCAGCAGCGTAGACGGAGCGGCAGATACGCAGTATTTT.

This chain connects TRBV4-1 to TRBJ1-5, with D unresolved. V gave up 1 base and J gave up 10 bases, with 11 bases separating them. CDR1 and CDR2 (germline): MGHRA, YSYEKL. This CDR3 contains 13 residues. The CDR3 spells CASSQGGQHPQHF. CDR3 DNA: TGCGCCAGCAGCCAAGGAGGTCAGCACCCCCAGCATTTT.

V usage is TRBV25-1 and J usage is TRBJ1-1, with D maybe TRBD1 (6 bases). CDR3 size: 13 residues. V gave up 4 bases and J gave up 3 bases, with 9 bases separating them. Germline CDR1 is MGHDK and CDR2 is SYGVNS. In DNA, the CDR3 is TGTGCCAGCAGTGGTGGGACATACACTGAAGCTTTCTTT. This codes for CASSGGTYTEAFF.